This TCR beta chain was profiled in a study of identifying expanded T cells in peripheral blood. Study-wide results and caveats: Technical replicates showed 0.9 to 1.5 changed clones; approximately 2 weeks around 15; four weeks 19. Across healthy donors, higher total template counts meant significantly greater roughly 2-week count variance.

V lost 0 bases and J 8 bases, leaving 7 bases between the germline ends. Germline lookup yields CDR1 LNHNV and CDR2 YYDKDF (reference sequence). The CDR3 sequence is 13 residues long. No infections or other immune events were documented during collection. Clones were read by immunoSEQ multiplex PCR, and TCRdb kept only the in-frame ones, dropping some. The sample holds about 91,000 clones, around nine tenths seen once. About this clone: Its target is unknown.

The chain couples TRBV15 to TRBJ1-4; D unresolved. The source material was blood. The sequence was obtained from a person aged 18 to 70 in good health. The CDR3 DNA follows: TGTGCCACCAGCAGAGATGGTCGCGAAAAACTGTTTTTT. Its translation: CATSRDGREKLFF.